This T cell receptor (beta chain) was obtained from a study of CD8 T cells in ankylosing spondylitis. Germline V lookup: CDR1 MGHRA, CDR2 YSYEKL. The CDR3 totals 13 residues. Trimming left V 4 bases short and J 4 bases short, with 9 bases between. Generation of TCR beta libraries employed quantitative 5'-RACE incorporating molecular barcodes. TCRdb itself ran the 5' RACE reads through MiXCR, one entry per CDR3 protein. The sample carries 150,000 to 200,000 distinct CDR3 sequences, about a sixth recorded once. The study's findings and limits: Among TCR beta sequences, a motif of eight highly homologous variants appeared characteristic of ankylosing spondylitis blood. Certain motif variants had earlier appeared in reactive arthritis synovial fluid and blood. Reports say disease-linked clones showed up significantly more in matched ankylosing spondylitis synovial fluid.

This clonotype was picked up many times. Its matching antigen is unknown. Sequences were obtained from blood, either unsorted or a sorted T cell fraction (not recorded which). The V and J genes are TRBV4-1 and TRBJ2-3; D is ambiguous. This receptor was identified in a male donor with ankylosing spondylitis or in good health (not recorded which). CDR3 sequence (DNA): TGCGCCAGCAGCCGGACCCGGCCAGATACGCAGTATTTT. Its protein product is CASSRTRPDTQYF.